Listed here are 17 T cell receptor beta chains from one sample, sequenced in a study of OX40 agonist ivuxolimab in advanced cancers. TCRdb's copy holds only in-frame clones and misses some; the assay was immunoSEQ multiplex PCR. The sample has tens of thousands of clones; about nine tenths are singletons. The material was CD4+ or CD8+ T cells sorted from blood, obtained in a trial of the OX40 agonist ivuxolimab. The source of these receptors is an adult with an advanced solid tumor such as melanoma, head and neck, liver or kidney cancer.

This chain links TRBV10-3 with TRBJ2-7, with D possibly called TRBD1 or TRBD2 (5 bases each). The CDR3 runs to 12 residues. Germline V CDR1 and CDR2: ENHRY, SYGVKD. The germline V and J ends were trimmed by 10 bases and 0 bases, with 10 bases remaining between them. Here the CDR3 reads CATGTDSYEQYF. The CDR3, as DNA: TGTGCCACCGGGACGGACTCCTACGAGCAGTACTTC.

In DNA, the CDR3 is TGTGCCACCAGCCAGGGGGCTCCAGCCTACGAGCAGTACTTC. This encodes CATSQGAPAYEQYF. The rearrangement links TRBV15 to TRBJ2-7; 8 bases are shared with TRBD1. The CDR3 runs 14 residues. J was trimmed by 2 bases and V by 5 bases; bases with no gene match: 5. The germline gives CDR1 LNHNV, CDR2 YYDKDF (reference sequence).

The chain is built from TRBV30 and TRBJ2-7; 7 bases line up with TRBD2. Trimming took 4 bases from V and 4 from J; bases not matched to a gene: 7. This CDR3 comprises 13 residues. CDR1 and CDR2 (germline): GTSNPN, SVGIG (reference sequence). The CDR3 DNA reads TGTGCCTGGAACGAGACTAGCAGATACGAGCAGTACTTC. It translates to CAWNETSRYEQYF. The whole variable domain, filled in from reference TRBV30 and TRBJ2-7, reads SQTIHQWPATLVQPVGSPLSLECTVEGTSNPNLYWYRQAAGRGLQLLFYSVGIGQISSEVPQNLSASRPQDRQFILSSKKLLLSDSGFYLCAWNETSRYEQYFGPGTRLTVT.

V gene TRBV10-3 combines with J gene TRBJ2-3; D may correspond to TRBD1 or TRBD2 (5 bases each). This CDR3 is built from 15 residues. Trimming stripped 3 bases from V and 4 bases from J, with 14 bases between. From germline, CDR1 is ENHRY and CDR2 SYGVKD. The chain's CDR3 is CAISDRGADPDTQYF. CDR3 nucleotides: TGTGCCATCAGTGACAGAGGGGCTGACCCAGATACGCAGTATTTT.

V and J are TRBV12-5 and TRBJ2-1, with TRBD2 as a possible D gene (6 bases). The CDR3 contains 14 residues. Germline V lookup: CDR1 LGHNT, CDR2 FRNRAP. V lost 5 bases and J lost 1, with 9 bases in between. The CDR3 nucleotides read TGTGCTAGTGGTACGGAGGGATCCTACAATGAGCAGTTCTTC. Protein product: CASGTEGSYNEQFF. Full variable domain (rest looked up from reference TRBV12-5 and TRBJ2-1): DARVTQTPRHKVTEMGQEVTMRCQPILGHNTVFWYRQTMMQGLELLAYFRNRAPLDDSGMPKDRFSAEMPDATLATLKIQPSEPRDSAVYFCASGTEGSYNEQFFGPGTRLTVL.

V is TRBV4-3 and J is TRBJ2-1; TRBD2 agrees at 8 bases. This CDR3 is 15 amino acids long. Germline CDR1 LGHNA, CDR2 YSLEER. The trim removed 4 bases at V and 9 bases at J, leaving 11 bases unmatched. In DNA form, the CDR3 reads TGCGCCAGCAGCCCGGGGAGCGGGAGTTCTAGTGAGCAGTTCTTC. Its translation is CASSPGSGSSSEQFF.

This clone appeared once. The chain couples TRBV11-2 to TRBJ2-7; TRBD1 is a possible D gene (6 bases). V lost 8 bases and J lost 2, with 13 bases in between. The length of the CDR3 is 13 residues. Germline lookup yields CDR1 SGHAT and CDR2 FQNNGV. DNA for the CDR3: TGTGCCAGCGGCCGGGACAATCCCTACGAGCAGTACTTC. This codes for CASGRDNPYEQYF. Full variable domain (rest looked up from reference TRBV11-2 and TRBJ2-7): EAGVAQSPRYKIIEKRQSVAFWCNPISGHATLYWYQQILGQGPKLLIQFQNNGVVDDSQLPKDRFSAERLKGVDSTLKIQPAKLEDSAVYLCASGRDNPYEQYFGPGTRLTVT.

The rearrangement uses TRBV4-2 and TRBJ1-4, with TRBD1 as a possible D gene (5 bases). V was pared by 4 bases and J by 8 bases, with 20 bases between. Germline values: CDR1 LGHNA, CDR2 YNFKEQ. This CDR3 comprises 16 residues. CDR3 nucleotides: TGTGCCAGCAGCCCCTCGCGATCAGGGAGAGGAGAAAAACTGTTTTTT. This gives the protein CASSPSRSGRGEKLFF.

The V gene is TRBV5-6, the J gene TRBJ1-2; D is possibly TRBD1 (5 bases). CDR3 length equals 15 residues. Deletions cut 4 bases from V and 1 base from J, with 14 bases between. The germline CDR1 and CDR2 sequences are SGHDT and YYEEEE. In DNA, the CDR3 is TGTGCCAGCAGCCTCCCCGGGGGGGATAACTATGGCTACACCTTC. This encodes CASSLPGGDNYGYTF.

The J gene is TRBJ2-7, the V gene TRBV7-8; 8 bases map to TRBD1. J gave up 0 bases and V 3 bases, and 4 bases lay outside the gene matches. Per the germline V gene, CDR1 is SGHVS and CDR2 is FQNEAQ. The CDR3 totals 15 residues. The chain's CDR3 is CASSFTGGSSYEQYF. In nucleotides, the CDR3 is TGTGCCAGCAGCTTTACAGGGGGGAGCTCCTACGAGCAGTACTTC.

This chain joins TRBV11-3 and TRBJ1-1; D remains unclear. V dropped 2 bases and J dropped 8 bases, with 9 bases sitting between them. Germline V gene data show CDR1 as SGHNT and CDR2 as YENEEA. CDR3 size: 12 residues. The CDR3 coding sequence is TGTGCCAGCAGCTTATTTACTAGGGAAGCTTTCTTT. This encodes CASSLFTREAFF.

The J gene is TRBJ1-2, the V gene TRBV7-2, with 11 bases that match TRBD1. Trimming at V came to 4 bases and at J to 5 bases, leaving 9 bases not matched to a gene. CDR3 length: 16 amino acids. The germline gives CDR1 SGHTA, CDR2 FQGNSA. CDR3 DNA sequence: TGTGCCAGCAGCTCAAATCTGGGACAGGGGGTGTATGGCTACACCTTC. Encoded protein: CASSSNLGQGVYGYTF.

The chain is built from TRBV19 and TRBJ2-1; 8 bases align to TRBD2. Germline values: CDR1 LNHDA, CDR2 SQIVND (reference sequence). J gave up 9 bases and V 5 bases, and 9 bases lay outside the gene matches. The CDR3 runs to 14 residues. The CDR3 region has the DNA TGTGCCAGTAGTCCGGGACTAGGTGGTGGTGAGCAGTTCTTC. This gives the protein CASSPGLGGGEQFF.

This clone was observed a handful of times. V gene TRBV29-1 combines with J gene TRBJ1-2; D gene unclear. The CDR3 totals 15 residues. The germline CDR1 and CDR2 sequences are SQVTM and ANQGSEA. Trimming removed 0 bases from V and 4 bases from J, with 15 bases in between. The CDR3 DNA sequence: TGCAGCGTTGAAGATCGGTCCGGGTTAGGCTATGGCTACACCTTC. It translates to CSVEDRSGLGYGYTF.

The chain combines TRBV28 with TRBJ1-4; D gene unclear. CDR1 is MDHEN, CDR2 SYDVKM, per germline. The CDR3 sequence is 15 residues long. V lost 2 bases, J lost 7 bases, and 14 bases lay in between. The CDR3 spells CASSLGRRRAEKLFF. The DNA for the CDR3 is TGTGCCAGCAGTTTAGGGCGGAGAAGGGCTGAAAAACTGTTTTTT.

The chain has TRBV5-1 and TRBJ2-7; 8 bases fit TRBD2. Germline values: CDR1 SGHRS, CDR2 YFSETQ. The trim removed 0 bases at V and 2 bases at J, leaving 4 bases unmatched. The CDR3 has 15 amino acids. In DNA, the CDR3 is TGCGCCAGCAGCTTGGGCCTAGCGGGTACCTACGAGCAGTACTTC. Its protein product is CASSLGLAGTYEQYF.

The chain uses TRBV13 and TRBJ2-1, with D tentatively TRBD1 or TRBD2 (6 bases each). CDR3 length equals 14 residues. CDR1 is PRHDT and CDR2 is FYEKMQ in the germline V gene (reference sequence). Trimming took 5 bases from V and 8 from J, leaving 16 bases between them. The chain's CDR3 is CASSRGAGADEQFF. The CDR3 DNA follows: TGTGCCAGCAGCCGCGGGGCAGGGGCGGATGAGCAGTTCTTC.